This T cell receptor beta chain was identified in a study of shared clonotypes between healthy human individuals. Study observations and caveats: Few donors restricted represented genetic and exposure-history diversity. Large depth notwithstanding, sorted-subset sequencing proved incomplete by rarefaction.

The CDR3 loop spans 18 amino acids. Germline values: CDR1 MGHDK, CDR2 SYGVNS. The V gene end was trimmed by 2 bases and the J gene end by 7 bases; junction bases not matched to a gene: 14. Authors' processing steps: Junction-only sequences without quality scores came from ImmunoSEQ, so filtering differed. Some clones are missing from TCRdb's copy, which holds only in-frame ones; the method was immunoSEQ multiplex PCR. Clone size and V and J calls were adopted from that table, with D and trimming inferred from the DNA. The sample consists of 2 million to 3 million clones, 80% to 95% of them appearing once. CD4+ cells underwent separation, giving CD45RA+ naive and CD45RA-negative memory subsets. As to this clone: Antigen unknown.

Sequenced input: naive CD4+ T cells from PBMCs. Subset of the sample: CD45RA+ positively selected. This sequence originates from a man aged 18 to 29 in good health. Some clones in this sample may be carry-over from other donors' samples. The chain carries TRBV25-1 and TRBJ2-1, with 10 bases that match TRBD2. The CDR3 region is CASSEGSSGREGRNEQFF. The CDR3, as DNA: TGTGCCAGCAGTGAAGGGTCTAGCGGGAGAGAGGGCCGAAATGAGCAGTTCTTC.